Here is one T cell receptor (beta chain) with its context. The data were obtained in a study of blood T cell repertoires in COVID-19. Whole-study context: PBMCs, B-cell-depleted T cells, or T cells were the source of the cDNA or gDNA that made up the material.

In the study's own analysis: The authors estimated nucleated cell counts from reference gene primer amplification. Using immunoSEQ multiplex PCR, the repertoire was profiled, and TCRdb retains in-frame clones only, with some absent. V, J and clone size reflect that table, while D and trimming were determined from the DNA. The data contain roughly 15,000 clones, approximately 85% of them singletons. Germline loops: CDR1 MGHDK, CDR2 SYGVNS. The V end lost 3 bases, the J end lost 4 bases, and 10 bases lay between the germline ends. There are 14 residues in the CDR3. Sample: peripheral blood. The chain combines TRBV25-1 with TRBJ1-5; no clear D gene. The TCR originated in a man in his 70s in a cohort sampled during active COVID-19. The CDR3 is CASSDAAGNQPQHF. The CDR3 DNA sequence: TGTGCCAGCAGTGATGCCGCGGGGAATCAGCCCCAGCATTTT. Combining the CDR3 with reference TRBV25-1 and TRBJ1-5 gives the whole variable domain EADIYQTPRYLVIGTGKKITLECSQTMGHDKMYWYQQDPGMELHLIHYSYGVNSTEKGDLSSESTVSRIRTEHFPLTLESARPSHTSQYLCASSDAAGNQPQHFGDGTRLSIL.